The 6 T cell receptor beta chains reported below all come from one sample, sequenced in a study of blood T cell repertoires in COVID-19. The repertoire was sequenced with immunoSEQ multiplex PCR; TCRdb's copy has only in-frame clones and lacks some. The table has tens of thousands of clones, 85% to 90% seen once. The source material was peripheral blood. These receptors were obtained from a human donor in a cohort sampled during active COVID-19.

The rearrangement links TRBV3-1 (or the pseudogene TRBV3-2) to TRBJ1-1; 9 bases match TRBD1. The trim removed 3 bases at V and 1 base at J, leaving 12 bases unmatched. Germline assignment: CDR1 LGHDT and CDR2 YNNKEL (reference sequence). This CDR3 is 18 amino acids long. The chain's CDR3 is CASSQKTGGNFPNTEAFF. The DNA of the CDR3 is TGTGCCAGCAGCCAGAAAACAGGGGGCAACTTCCCGAACACTGAAGCTTTCTTT.

There are a few counts of this clone. The rearrangement joins TRBV7-9 to TRBJ1-2; perhaps TRBD1 as D (5 bases). CDR3 length: 14 residues. Germline V gene sequence: CDR1 SEHNR, CDR2 FQNEAQ (reference sequence). V lost 3 bases and J lost 6, with 14 bases in between. The CDR3 bases are TGTGCCAGCAGCTTGGTTTTGTCGGGGGATGGCTACACCTTC. It encodes CASSLVLSGDGYTF.

This clone was seen just once. The chain employs TRBV3-1 (or the pseudogene TRBV3-2) and TRBJ2-2, with D possibly being TRBD1 (6 bases). This CDR3 has 14 amino acids. Trimming stripped 3 bases from V and 4 bases from J, with 9 bases between. The germline V gene has CDR1 LGHDT and CDR2 YNNKEL (reference sequence). The CDR3 region has the DNA TGTGCCAGCAGCCAGGGGGCTGGCACCGGGGAGCTGTTTTTT. It specifies CASSQGAGTGELFF.

This clone came up a few times. The chain carries TRBV4-2 and TRBJ1-2; 9 positions agree with TRBD1. Germline lookup yields CDR1 LGHNA and CDR2 YNFKEQ. The CDR3 has 17 residues. V lost 4 bases to trimming and J lost 0 bases; unmatched junction nucleotides: 9. The CDR3 DNA follows: TGTGCCAGCAGCCCTTCGGACAGGGGCGGAACTAACTATGGCTACACCTTC. Amino acids: CASSPSDRGGTNYGYTF.

This rearrangement joins TRBV3-1 (or the pseudogene TRBV3-2) to TRBJ1-5; no firm D call. The CDR3 totals 14 residues. From germline, CDR1 is LGHDT and CDR2 YNNKEL (reference sequence). The ends were cut back, 1 base at V and 0 bases at J, with 4 bases in the middle. The chain's CDR3 is CASSQGNSNQPQHF. CDR3 bases: TGTGCCAGCAGCCAAGGTAATAGCAATCAGCCCCAGCATTTT.

The chain recombines TRBV28 with TRBJ2-2; TRBD2 agrees at 7 bases. This CDR3 contains 14 residues. Germline CDR1 reads MDHEN; CDR2 reads SYDVKM. The junction had 8 bases not matched to a gene; V was cut back by 11 bases and J by 2 bases. The CDR3 nucleotides are TGTGCCTCCCAAGCGGGGATAAACACCGGGGAGCTGTTTTTT. Encoded protein: CASQAGINTGELFF.